One sample yielded the 30 T cell receptor beta chains listed below, sequenced in a study of T cell responses to AZD1222 COVID-19 vaccine. TCRdb keeps only in-frame clones here, not all; method: immunoSEQ multiplex PCR. The data show about 93,000 clones, 85% to 90% seen once. Specimen: peripheral blood, collected on day 0 of MenACWY control vaccination. The receptor source for this set is an adult in good health.

V usage is TRBV19 and J usage is TRBJ1-2; possibly TRBD1 for D (6 bases). This CDR3 spans 15 amino acids. CDR1 is LNHDA and CDR2 is SQIVND in the germline V gene (reference sequence). The V end lost 0 bases, the J end lost 5 bases, and 13 bases lay between the germline ends. In nucleotides, the CDR3 is TGTGCCAGTAGTATAGATTGGACAGATTTATATGGCTACACCTTC. It is translated as CASSIDWTDLYGYTF.

This chain connects TRBV5-6 to TRBJ1-1; D ambiguous. Germline CDR1 and CDR2: SGHDT and YYEEEE. The V and J ends lost 2 bases and 5 bases respectively, with 10 bases between them. The CDR3 covers 13 residues. The DNA for the CDR3 is TGTGCCAGCAGCTTTAGGGCACGGACTGAAGCTTTCTTT. This sequence encodes CASSFRARTEAFF.

The rearrangement links TRBV19 to TRBJ1-5; D possibly corresponds to TRBD1 (6 bases). Germline V gene data show CDR1 as LNHDA and CDR2 as SQIVND (reference sequence). The ends were cut back, 8 bases at V and 5 bases at J, with 16 bases in the middle. The CDR3 consists of 14 residues. The CDR3, as DNA: TGTGCCAGTCAAGGGGGGCAGGTGGATCAGCCCCAGCATTTT. It is translated as CASQGGQVDQPQHF.

The chain couples TRBV4-3 to TRBJ2-1; 8 bases line up with TRBD2. After removal of 1 base from V and 0 bases from J, the junction contained 5 bases not matched to a gene. The CDR3 has 17 residues. From germline, CDR1 is LGHNA and CDR2 YSLEER. CDR3 nucleotide sequence: TGCGCCAGCAGCCAAGGCGTAGCGGGGAGCTCCTACAATGAGCAGTTCTTC. Its protein is CASSQGVAGSSYNEQFF.

This clone occurred once. The genes are TRBV7-9 and TRBJ1-4; D perhaps matches TRBD1 (6 bases). CDR3 length: 15 amino acids. Germline V gene sequence: CDR1 SEHNR, CDR2 FQNEAQ (reference sequence). Between the trimmed V and J ends, which lost 5 bases and 4 bases, there was a span of 14 bases. For the CDR3, the DNA is TGTGCCAGCAGCCCAAGGACAGAGTTTAATGAAAAACTGTTTTTT. Translation gives CASSPRTEFNEKLFF. Full variable domain (rest looked up from reference TRBV7-9 and TRBJ1-4): DTGVSQNPRHKITKRGQNVTFRCDPISEHNRLYWYRQTLGQGPEFLTYFQNEAQLEKSRLLSDRFSAERPKGSFSTLEIQRTEQGDSAMYLCASSPRTEFNEKLFFGSGTQLSVL.

This chain connects TRBV2 to TRBJ1-5, with TRBD1 identical over 7 bases. Trimming took 6 bases from V and 0 from J; bases not matched to a gene: 2. The CDR3 extends over 14 amino acids. Germline CDR1 and CDR2: SNHLY and FYNNEI. The CDR3 loop is CASRGDSSNQPQHF. DNA for the CDR3: TGTGCCAGCAGGGGGGACAGTAGCAATCAGCCCCAGCATTTT.

CDR3 in amino acids: CASSGNVAGGQETQYF. The CDR3 DNA reads as TGCGCCAGCAGCGGGAATGTAGCGGGGGGGCAAGAGACCCAGTACTTC. The chain combines TRBV5-1 with TRBJ2-5; TRBD2 aligns across 11 bases. The CDR3 runs 16 residues. Germline CDR1 reads SGHRS; CDR2 reads YFSETQ. J gave up 2 bases and V 4 bases, and 7 bases lay outside the gene matches. Together with reference TRBV5-1 and TRBJ2-5, the CDR3 gives the full variable domain: KAGVTQTPRYLIKTRGQQVTLSCSPISGHRSVSWYQQTPGQGLQFLFEYFSETQRNKGNFPGRFSGRQFSNSRSEMNVSTLELGDSALYLCASSGNVAGGQETQYFGPGTRLLVL.

V gene TRBV7-9 combines with J gene TRBJ2-2; 9 nucleotides match TRBD1. The CDR3 is 14 amino acids. The germline V gene encodes CDR1 SEHNR and CDR2 FQNEAQ (reference sequence). The trim removed 6 bases at V and 4 bases at J, leaving 3 bases unmatched. The CDR3 here is CASSVQGATGELFF. CDR3 coding DNA: TGTGCCAGCAGTGTACAGGGGGCCACCGGGGAGCTGTTTTTT.

The chain is built from TRBV5-4 and TRBJ2-2; 13 bases agree with TRBD2. Germline V gene data show CDR1 as SGHNT and CDR2 as YYREEE (reference sequence). Trimming took 4 bases from V and 2 from J; bases not matched to a gene: 5. CDR3 size: 17 residues. This CDR3 reads CASSPGTSGVNTGELFF. The CDR3 DNA sequence: TGTGCCAGCAGCCCGGGGACTAGCGGGGTTAACACCGGGGAGCTGTTTTTT. The full variable domain, in which reference TRBV5-4 and TRBJ2-2 provide the parts outside the CDR3, is ETGVTQSPTHLIKTRGQQVTLRCSSQSGHNTVSWYQQALGQGPQFIFQYYREEENGRGNFPPRFSGLQFPNYSSELNVNALELDDSALYLCASSPGTSGVNTGELFFGEGSRLTVL.

This clone was detected once. This rearrangement joins TRBV19 to TRBJ2-1, with D tentatively TRBD2 (6 bases). Germline CDR1 reads LNHDA; CDR2 reads SQIVND (reference sequence). CDR3 length: 13 residues. V lost 2 bases to trimming and J lost 5 bases, with 7 bases between them. In DNA form, the CDR3 reads TGTGCCAGTAGTATACTAGCGCACAATGAGCAGTTCTTC. Residues: CASSILAHNEQFF.

The V and J genes are TRBV27 and TRBJ2-5; D not certain. Germline CDR1 is MNHEY and CDR2 is SMNVEV (reference sequence). Between the trimmed V and J ends, which lost 2 bases and 0 bases, there was a span of 13 bases. This CDR3 has 16 residues. CDR3 amino acids: CASSLKAPRNQETQYF. Written as DNA, the CDR3 is TGTGCCAGCAGTTTAAAGGCCCCCAGAAACCAAGAGACCCAGTACTTC.

This sequence joins TRBV29-1 and TRBJ1-2; a possible D gene is TRBD1 (5 bases). CDR1 is SQVTM, CDR2 ANQGSEA, per germline. This CDR3 is built from 13 residues. The V end was cut by 0 bases, the J end by 3 bases, with 8 bases between. CDR3 nucleotides: TGCAGCGTTGAAGACAGGGTAGACTATGGCTACACCTTC. Protein: CSVEDRVDYGYTF.

The J gene is TRBJ1-1, the V gene TRBV2, with D unresolved. The germline V and J ends were trimmed by 8 bases and 0 bases, with 10 bases remaining between them. This CDR3 comprises 13 residues. The germline CDR1 and CDR2 sequences are SNHLY and FYNNEI. The CDR3 DNA follows: TGTGCCAGCTCTACAGATCTGAACACTGAAGCTTTCTTT. Amino acids: CASSTDLNTEAFF.

This chain joins TRBV12-3 or TRBV12-4 and TRBJ2-5; D gene unclear. Deletions cut 6 bases from V and 2 bases from J, with 4 bases between. The CDR3 is 11 amino acids. CDR3 sequence: CASSLQETQYF. The CDR3, as DNA: TGTGCCAGCAGCCTACAAGAGACCCAGTACTTC.

J is TRBJ1-2 and V is TRBV28; TRBD1 agrees at 10 bases. The germline CDR1 and CDR2 sequences are MDHEN and SYDVKM. The CDR3 is made up of 15 amino acids. The V gene end was trimmed by 5 bases and the J gene end by 5 bases; junction bases not matched to a gene: 8. The CDR3: CASSLPTGGAYGYTF. In DNA form, the CDR3 reads TGTGCCAGCAGTCTGCCGACAGGGGGCGCATATGGCTACACCTTC.

The rearrangement uses TRBV27 and TRBJ1-6, with D perhaps TRBD1 (6 bases). CDR3 size: 13 residues. Per the germline V gene, CDR1 is MNHEY and CDR2 is SMNVEV (reference sequence). V shed 9 bases and J shed 8 bases, with 14 bases lying between them. CDR3 DNA: TGTGCCAGGCGGGCAGGGGCGCATTCACCCCTCCACTTT. It specifies CARRAGAHSPLHF.

The rearrangement links TRBV6-5 to TRBJ1-1, with unresolved D. Germline assignment: CDR1 MNHEY and CDR2 SVGAGI. The V end was cut by 2 bases, the J end by 2 bases, with 6 bases between. The CDR3 sequence is 13 residues long. The CDR3 nucleotides are TGTGCCAGCAGTTACGCACGAAACACTGAAGCTTTCTTT. Amino acid sequence: CASSYARNTEAFF.

V is TRBV12-3 or TRBV12-4 and J is TRBJ2-5, with D possibly matching TRBD1 (6 bases). The CDR3 has 13 amino acids. The V end was cut by 6 bases, the J end by 0 bases, with 8 bases between. The CDR3 coding sequence is TGTGCCAGCAGGGACAGTCACCAAGAGACCCAGTACTTC. Its protein is CASRDSHQETQYF.

This chain uses TRBV7-9 with TRBJ2-1; 11 nucleotides agree with TRBD2. This CDR3 region has 17 residues. Germline V lookup: CDR1 SEHNR, CDR2 FQNEAQ (reference sequence). The ends lost 2 bases at V and 9 bases at J; junction bases unmatched: 12. The CDR3 is CASSLPSGGTTWGEQFF. The DNA of the CDR3 is TGTGCCAGCAGCTTACCTAGCGGGGGGACTACCTGGGGTGAGCAGTTCTTC.

The CDR3 reads CASSLGGDTEAFF. The DNA for the CDR3 is TGTGCCAGCAGCTTAGGAGGGGACACTGAAGCTTTCTTT. V and J are TRBV7-8 and TRBJ1-1; D possibly corresponds to TRBD1 (5 bases). CDR1 and CDR2 from the germline V gene are SGHVS and FQNEAQ. Trimming pared 1 base from V and 3 bases from J, leaving 6 bases between. The CDR3 runs to 13 residues.

The rearrangement links TRBV27 to TRBJ1-2, with 8 bases lining up with TRBD1. CDR1 MNHEY and CDR2 SMNVEV come from the germline V gene (reference sequence). This CDR3 spans 14 amino acids. The ends lost 6 bases at V and 3 bases at J; junction bases unmatched: 6. The CDR3 region has the DNA TGTGCCAGCAGCCTAGACAGGGGATACTATGGCTACACCTTC. Translation gives CASSLDRGYYGYTF.

The chain joins TRBV4-2 to TRBJ1-5; D is unresolved. The germline V gene encodes CDR1 LGHNA and CDR2 YNFKEQ. V shed 4 bases and J shed 1 base, with 5 bases lying between them. The CDR3 runs 13 residues. The chain's CDR3 is CASSRNSNQPQHF. CDR3 nucleotide sequence: TGTGCCAGCAGCCGTAACAGCAATCAGCCCCAGCATTTT.

CDR3 sequence reads: CASSLKRDSSYEQYF. The CDR3 coding sequence is TGTGCCAGCAGCTTGAAACGGGACAGCTCCTACGAGCAGTACTTC. The genes are TRBV7-9 and TRBJ2-7; 7 nucleotides match TRBD1. The V gene's germline CDR1 is SEHNR and CDR2 FQNEAQ (reference sequence). V lost 3 bases to trimming and J lost 0 bases; unmatched junction nucleotides: 5. This CDR3 is 15 amino acids long. The variable domain in full, completed from reference TRBV7-9 and TRBJ2-7, reads DTGVSQNPRHKITKRGQNVTFRCDPISEHNRLYWYRQTLGQGPEFLTYFQNEAQLEKSRLLSDRFSAERPKGSFSTLEIQRTEQGDSAMYLCASSLKRDSSYEQYFGPGTRLTVT.

Written as DNA, the CDR3 is TGTGCCAGCAGCTTAGGGTCCCCCCGTGAAGCTTTCTTT. Its translation is CASSLGSPREAFF. J is TRBJ1-1 and V is TRBV7-3; no reliable D call. This CDR3 contains 13 residues. Germline CDR1 SGHTA, CDR2 FQGTGA. V was pared by 2 bases and J by 7 bases, with 11 bases between.

By frequency in the sample, this clone is medium-sized. J is TRBJ2-3 and V is TRBV7-2, with TRBD2 matching over 9 bases. CDR1 and CDR2 (germline): SGHTA, FQGNSA. After removal of 9 bases from V and 6 bases from J, the junction contained 13 bases not matched to a gene. The CDR3 spans 15 residues. This CDR3 reads CASGPGLASRDTQYF. The CDR3 coding sequence is TGTGCCAGTGGACCGGGACTAGCCTCCCGGGATACGCAGTATTTT.

Remarks on this clone: The junction shows a germline mismatch at one end, possibly a read error. This chain joins TRBV2 and TRBJ2-1; D is uncertain. The CDR3 is made up of 14 amino acids. Germline V gene data show CDR1 as SNHLY and CDR2 as FYNNEI. The CDR3 spells CASTELVLDNEQFF. DNA for the CDR3: TGTGCCAGCACTGAACTTGTGTTGGACAATGAGCAGTTCTTC.

CDR3 sequence: CASSLLTDRPKMYF. CDR3 coding DNA: TGCGCCAGCAGCCTACTCACAGACCGGCCCAAGATGTATTTT. The J gene is TRBJ2-3, the V gene TRBV5-1; D is uncertain. CDR1 SGHRS and CDR2 YFSETQ come from the germline V gene. With 4 bases removed from V and 14 bases from J, the gap between germline ends came to 23 bases. The CDR3 has 14 amino acids.

The V call is TRBV2, the J call TRBJ2-7; D may be TRBD1 (7 bases). Per germline, CDR1 SNHLY and CDR2 FYNNEI. This CDR3 has 15 residues. Trimming took 8 bases from V and 0 from J, leaving 17 bases between them. CDR3 in amino acids: CASGGVRTGSYEQYF. The CDR3 DNA follows: TGTGCCAGCGGCGGGGTCAGGACAGGCTCCTACGAGCAGTACTTC.

The rearrangement joins TRBV5-6 to TRBJ2-7; no definite D call. Germline-derived CDR1 and CDR2 are SGHDT and YYEEEE. CDR3 length equals 14 residues. V lost 1 base and J lost 7, with 15 bases in between. CDR3 nucleotides: TGTGCCAGCAGCTTGTCACCCGGTATAGGGGAGCAGTACTTC. Translated, it gives CASSLSPGIGEQYF.

This chain joins TRBV18 and TRBJ2-3; possible D gene TRBD2, 6 bases. V lost 2 bases to trimming and J lost 1 base, with 10 bases between them. This CDR3 has 15 residues. CDR1 KGHSH and CDR2 LQKENI come from the germline V gene. DNA for the CDR3: TGTGCCAGCTCACCAGGAGGGGCCCGCACAGATACGCAGTATTTT. As protein: CASSPGGARTDTQYF. The variable domain in full, completed from reference TRBV18 and TRBJ2-3, reads NAGVMQNPRHLVRRRGQEARLRCSPMKGHSHVYWYRQLPEEGLKFMVYLQKENIIDESGMPKERFSAEFPKEGPSILRIQQVVRGDSAAYFCASSPGGARTDTQYFGPGTRLTVL.